This TCR beta chain was obtained from a study of T-cell reconstitution after alpha-beta-depleted transplantation in children. From germline, CDR1 is SGHRS and CDR2 YFSETQ. The CDR3 has 14 residues. V lost 0 bases and J 4 bases, leaving 10 bases between the germline ends. The TCRbeta library incorporated unique molecular identifiers. MiXCR, run by TCRdb on the PCR reads, gives a single entry per CDR3 protein. The sample holds some 500,000 distinct CDR3 sequences; around a third are singletons and the top ten take roughly 2.5%. The specimen comprised PBMCs from the stem cell graft donor, sampled from the stem cell graft. The gene calls are TRBV5-1 and TRBJ1-1; no clear D. This sequence originates from a human donor who donated a stem cell graft to a child with aplastic anemia. For the CDR3, the DNA is TGCGCCAGCAGCTTGGACCCGACGGGCACTGAAGCTTTCTTT. Amino acids: CASSLDPTGTEAFF. Supplemented by reference TRBV5-1 and TRBJ1-1, the full variable domain reads KAGVTQTPRYLIKTRGQQVTLSCSPISGHRSVSWYQQTPGQGLQFLFEYFSETQRNKGNFPGRFSGRQFSNSRSEMNVSTLELGDSALYLCASSLDPTGTEAFFGQGTRLTVV.